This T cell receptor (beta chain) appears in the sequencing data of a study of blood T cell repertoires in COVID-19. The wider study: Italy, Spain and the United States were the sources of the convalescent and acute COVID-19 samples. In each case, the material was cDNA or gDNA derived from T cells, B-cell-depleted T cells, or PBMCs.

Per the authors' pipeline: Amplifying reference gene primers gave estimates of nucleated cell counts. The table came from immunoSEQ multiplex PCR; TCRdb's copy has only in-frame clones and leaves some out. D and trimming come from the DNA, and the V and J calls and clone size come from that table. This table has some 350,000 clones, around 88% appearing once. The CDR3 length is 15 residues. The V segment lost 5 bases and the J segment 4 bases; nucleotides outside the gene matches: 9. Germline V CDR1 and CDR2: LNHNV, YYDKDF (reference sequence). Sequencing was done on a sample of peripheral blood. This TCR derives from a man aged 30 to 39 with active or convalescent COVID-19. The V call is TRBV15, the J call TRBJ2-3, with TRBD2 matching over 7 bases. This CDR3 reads CATSSQMGGADTQYF. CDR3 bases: TGTGCCACCAGCTCCCAGATGGGGGGGGCAGATACGCAGTATTTT.